This T cell receptor (beta chain) was sequenced for a study of control samples from healthy donors and cancer patients. Using immunoSEQ multiplex PCR, the repertoire was profiled, and TCRdb retains in-frame clones only, with some absent. The repertoire holds 150,000 or so clones, about 94% seen once, with 2% to 2.5% in the top ten. The CDR3 extends over 18 amino acids. V was cut by 1 base and J by 3 bases, with 19 bases left in between. Looked up from germline, CDR1 is SGHVS and CDR2 is FNYEAQ. The material sequenced was blood. This clonotype was obtained from a man aged 50 or older in good health. The chain employs TRBV7-6 and TRBJ1-3; a weak D match, TRBD1 (5 bases). For the CDR3, the DNA is TGTGCCAGCAGCTTAGGACCCCGACAGAGAAGTAATGGAAACACCATATATTTT. Translation gives CASSLGPRQRSNGNTIYF.